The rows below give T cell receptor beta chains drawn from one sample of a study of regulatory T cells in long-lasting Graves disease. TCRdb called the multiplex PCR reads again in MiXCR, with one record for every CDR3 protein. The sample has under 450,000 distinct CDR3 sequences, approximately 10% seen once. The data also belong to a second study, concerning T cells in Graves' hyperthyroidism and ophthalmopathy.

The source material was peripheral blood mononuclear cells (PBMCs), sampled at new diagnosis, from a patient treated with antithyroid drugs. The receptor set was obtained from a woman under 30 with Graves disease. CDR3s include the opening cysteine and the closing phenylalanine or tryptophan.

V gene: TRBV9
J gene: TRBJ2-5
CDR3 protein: CASSRAPGTIQETQYF

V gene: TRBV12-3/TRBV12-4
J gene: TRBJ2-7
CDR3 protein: CASSRLFEQYF

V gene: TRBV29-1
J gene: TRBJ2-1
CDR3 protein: CSVEPAYNEQFF

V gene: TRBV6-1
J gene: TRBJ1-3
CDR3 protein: CASRLTGFSGNTIYF

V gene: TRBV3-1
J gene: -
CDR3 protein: CASSQAVTGETQYF

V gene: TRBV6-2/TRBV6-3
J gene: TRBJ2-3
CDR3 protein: CASSPEGASTDTQYF

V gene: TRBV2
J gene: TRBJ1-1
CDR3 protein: CATQGFADGF

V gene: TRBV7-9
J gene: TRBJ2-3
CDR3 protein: CASSPPVEGITDTQYF

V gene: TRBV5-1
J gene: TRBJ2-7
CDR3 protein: CASSLGTGGTYEQYF

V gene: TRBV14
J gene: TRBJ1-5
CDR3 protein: CASSPQRPGQGRQPQHF

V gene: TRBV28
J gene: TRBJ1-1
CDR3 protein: CASRHRGDVAVEAFF

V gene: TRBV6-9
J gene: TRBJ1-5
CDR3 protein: CASSYSSIEGNQPQHF

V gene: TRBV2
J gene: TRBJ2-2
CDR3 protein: CASTSFFGGLGGELFF

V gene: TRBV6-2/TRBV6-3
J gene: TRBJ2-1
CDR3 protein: CASSYSVAGGPNEQFF

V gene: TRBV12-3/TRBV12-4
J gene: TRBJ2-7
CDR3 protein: CASSFEGRSSYEQYF

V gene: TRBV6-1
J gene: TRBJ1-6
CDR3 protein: CASRPGQRLSPLHF

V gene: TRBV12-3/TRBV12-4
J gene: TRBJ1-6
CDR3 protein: CASSRYRNSPLHF

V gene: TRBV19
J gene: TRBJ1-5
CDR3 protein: CASTPEPWGNQPQHF

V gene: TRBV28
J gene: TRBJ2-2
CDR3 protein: CASNPPHHRRGPVPTGELFF

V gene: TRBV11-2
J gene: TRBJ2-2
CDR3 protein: CASRSPRGQTNTGELFF

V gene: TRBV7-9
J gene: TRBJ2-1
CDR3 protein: CASSYDRFDEQFF

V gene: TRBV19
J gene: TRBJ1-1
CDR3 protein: CASSIFSVGGMGAFF

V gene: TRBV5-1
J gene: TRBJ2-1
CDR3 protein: CASSRLGRSTGGEQFF

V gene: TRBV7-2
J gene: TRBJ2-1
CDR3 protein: CASSLGEGLSYEQFF

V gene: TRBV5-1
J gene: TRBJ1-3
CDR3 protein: CASSSTGTGNAIYF

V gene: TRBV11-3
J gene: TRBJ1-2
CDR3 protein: CASSPWGGRVSSNYGYTF

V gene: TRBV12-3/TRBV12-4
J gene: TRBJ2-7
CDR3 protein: CASSTKPGSYEQYF

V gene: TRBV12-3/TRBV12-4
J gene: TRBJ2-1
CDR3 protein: CASTLSGGSYNEQFF

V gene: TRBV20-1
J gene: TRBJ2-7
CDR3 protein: CSAPRAGVNTYEQYF